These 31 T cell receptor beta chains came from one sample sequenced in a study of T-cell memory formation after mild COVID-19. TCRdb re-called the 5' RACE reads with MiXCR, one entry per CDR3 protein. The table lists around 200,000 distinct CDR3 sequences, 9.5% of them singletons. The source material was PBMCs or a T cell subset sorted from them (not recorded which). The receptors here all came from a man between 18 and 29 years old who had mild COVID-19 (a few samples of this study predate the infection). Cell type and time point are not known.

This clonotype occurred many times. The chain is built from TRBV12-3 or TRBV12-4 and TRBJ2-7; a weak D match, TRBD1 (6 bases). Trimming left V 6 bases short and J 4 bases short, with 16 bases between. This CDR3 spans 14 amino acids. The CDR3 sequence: CASSIQTGSYEQYF. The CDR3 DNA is TGTGCCAGCAGCATTCAAACAGGGAGTTACGAGCAGTACTTC.

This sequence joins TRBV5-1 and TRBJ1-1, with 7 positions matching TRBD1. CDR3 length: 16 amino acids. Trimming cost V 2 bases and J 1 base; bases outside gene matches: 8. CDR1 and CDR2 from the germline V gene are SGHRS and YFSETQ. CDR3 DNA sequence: TGCGCCAGCAGCTTTGGGGTCAGGGGGGGGAACACTGAAGCTTTCTTT. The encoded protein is CASSFGVRGGNTEAFF.

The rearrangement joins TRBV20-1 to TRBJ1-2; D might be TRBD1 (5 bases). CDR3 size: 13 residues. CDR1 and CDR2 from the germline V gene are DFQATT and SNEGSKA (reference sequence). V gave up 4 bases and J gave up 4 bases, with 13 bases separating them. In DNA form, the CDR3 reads TGCAGTGCTACCCGGGGACGGGTCTATGGCTACACCTTC. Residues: CSATRGRVYGYTF.

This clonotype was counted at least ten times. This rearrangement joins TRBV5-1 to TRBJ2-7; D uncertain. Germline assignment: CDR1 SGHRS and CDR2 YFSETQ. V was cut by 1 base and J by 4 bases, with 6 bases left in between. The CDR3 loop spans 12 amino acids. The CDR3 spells CASSLSRYEQYV. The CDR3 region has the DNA TGCGCCAGCAGCTTGTCCCGGTACGAGCAGTACGTC.

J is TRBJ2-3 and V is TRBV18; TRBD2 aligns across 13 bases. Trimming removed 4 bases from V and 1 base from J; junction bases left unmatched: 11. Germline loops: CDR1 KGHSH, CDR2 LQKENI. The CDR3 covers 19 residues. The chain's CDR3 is CASSRAVIGTSGGTDTQYF. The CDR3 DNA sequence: TGTGCCAGCTCACGGGCCGTCATCGGGACTAGCGGGGGCACAGATACGCAGTATTTT.

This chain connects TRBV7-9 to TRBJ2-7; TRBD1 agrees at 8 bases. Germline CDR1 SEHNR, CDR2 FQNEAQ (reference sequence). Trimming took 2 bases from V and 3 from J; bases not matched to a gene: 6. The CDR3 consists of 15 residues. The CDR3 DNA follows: TGTGCCAGCAGCTTATCGGGACAGGTCAACTACGAGCAGTACGTC. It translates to CASSLSGQVNYEQYV.

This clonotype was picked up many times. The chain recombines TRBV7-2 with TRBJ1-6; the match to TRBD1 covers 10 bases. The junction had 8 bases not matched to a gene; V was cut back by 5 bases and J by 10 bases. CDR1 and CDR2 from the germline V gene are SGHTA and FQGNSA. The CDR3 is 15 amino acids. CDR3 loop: CASSVTGTGDSPLHF. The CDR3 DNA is TGTGCCAGCAGCGTAACCGGGACAGGGGACTCACCCCTCCACTTT.

Here the CDR3 DNA reads TGTGCCAGCAAGTCAGCCACTTCTGAAGCTTTCTTT. Residues: CASKSATSEAFF. The chain carries TRBV6-5 and TRBJ1-1, with D hard to call. This CDR3 contains 12 residues. The germline V gene encodes CDR1 MNHEY and CDR2 SVGAGI. V was trimmed by 7 bases and J by 6 bases, leaving 12 bases between them.

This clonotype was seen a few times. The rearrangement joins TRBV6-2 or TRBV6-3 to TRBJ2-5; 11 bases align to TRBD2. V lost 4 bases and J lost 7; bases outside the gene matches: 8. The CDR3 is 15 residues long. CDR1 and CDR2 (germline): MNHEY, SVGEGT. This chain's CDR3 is CASSSIAGGRVTQYF. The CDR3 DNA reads TGTGCCAGCAGTTCCATAGCGGGGGGGCGGGTGACCCAGTACTTC.

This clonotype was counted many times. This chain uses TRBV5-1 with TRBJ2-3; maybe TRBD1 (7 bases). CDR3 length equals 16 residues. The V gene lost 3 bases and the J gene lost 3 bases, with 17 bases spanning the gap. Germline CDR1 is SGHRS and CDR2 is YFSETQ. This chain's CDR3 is CASSSISGGITDTQYF. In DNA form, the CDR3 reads TGCGCCAGCAGCTCGATCTCAGGGGGGATAACAGATACGCAGTATTTT.

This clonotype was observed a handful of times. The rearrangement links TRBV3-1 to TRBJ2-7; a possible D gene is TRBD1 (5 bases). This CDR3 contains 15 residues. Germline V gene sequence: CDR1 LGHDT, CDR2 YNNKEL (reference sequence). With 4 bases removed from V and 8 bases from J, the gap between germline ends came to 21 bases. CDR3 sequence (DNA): TGTGCCAGCAGCCTGACCGACAGTTTCCAGGGCAAGCAGTACTTC. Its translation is CASSLTDSFQGKQYF.

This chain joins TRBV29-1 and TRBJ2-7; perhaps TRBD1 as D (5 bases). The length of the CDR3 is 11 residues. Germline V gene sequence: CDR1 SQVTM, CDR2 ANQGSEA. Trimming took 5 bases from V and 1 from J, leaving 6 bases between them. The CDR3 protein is CSVTGSYEQYF. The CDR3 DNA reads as TGCAGCGTTACAGGTTCCTACGAGCAGTACTTC.

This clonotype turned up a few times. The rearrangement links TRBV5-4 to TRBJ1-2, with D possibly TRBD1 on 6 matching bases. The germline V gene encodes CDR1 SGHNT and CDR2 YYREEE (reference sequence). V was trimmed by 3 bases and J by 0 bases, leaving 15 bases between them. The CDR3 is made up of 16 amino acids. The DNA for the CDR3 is TGTGCCAGCAGCTCCCCGGGACACAGAGCTAACTATGGCTACACCTTC. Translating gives CASSSPGHRANYGYTF. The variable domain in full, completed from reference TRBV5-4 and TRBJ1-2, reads ETGVTQSPTHLIKTRGQQVTLRCSSQSGHNTVSWYQQALGQGPQFIFQYYREEENGRGNFPPRFSGLQFPNYSSELNVNALELDDSALYLCASSSPGHRANYGYTFGSGTRLTVV.

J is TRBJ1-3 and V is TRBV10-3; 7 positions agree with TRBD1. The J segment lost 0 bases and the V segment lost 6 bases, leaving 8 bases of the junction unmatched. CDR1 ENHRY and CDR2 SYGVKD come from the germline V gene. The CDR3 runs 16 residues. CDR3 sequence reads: CAISQGTGDSGNTIYF. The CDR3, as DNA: TGTGCCATCAGCCAAGGAACAGGGGACTCTGGAAACACCATATATTTT.

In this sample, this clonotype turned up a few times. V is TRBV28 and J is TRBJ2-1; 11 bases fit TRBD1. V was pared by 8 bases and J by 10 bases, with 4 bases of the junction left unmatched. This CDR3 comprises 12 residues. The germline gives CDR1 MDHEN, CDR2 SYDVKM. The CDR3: CASRTGGREQFF. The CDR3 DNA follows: TGTGCCAGCCGGACAGGGGGCAGGGAGCAGTTCTTC.

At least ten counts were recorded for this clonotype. Here the CDR3 DNA reads TGTGCCAGCAGCCCCGGGACTGGGGACCCCTACGAGCAGTACTTC. Translated, it gives CASSPGTGDPYEQYF. The gene calls are TRBV4-2 and TRBJ2-7; D possibly corresponds to TRBD2 (6 bases). The CDR3 contains 15 residues. V was cut by 4 bases and J by 2 bases, with 15 bases left in between. The germline gives CDR1 LGHNA, CDR2 YNFKEQ.

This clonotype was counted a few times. CDR3 protein: CASSFINTEAFF. DNA for the CDR3: TGTGCCAGCAGCTTCATAAACACTGAAGCTTTCTTT. The chain couples TRBV7-9 to TRBJ1-1; D is uncertain. Trimming pared 3 bases from V and 2 bases from J, leaving 4 bases between. CDR3 length: 12 residues. Germline V lookup: CDR1 SEHNR, CDR2 FQNEAQ (reference sequence).

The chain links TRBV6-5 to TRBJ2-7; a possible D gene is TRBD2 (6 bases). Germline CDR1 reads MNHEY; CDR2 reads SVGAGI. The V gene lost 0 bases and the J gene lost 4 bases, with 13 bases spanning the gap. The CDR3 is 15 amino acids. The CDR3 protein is CASSYSRAGGYEQYV. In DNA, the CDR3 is TGTGCCAGCAGTTACTCGAGGGCTGGAGGGTACGAGCAGTACGTC.

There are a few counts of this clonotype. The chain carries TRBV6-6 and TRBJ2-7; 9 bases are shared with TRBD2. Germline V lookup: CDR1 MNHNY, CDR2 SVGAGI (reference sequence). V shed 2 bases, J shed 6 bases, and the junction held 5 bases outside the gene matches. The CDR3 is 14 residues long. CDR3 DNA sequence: TGTGCCAGCAGTTACCAAGCGGGGGGTACCGAGCAGTACGTC. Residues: CASSYQAGGTEQYV.

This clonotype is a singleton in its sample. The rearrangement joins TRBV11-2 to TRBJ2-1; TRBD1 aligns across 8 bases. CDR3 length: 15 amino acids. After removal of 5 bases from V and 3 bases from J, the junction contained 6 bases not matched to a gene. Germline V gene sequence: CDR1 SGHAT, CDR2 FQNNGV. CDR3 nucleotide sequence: TGTGCCAGCAGCCGGGACAGGCCCTACTACAATGAGCAGTTCTTC. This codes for CASSRDRPYYNEQFF.

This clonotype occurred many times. CDR3 residues: CATWTSMNTGELFF. In nucleotides, the CDR3 is TGTGCCACCTGGACTTCTATGAACACCGGGGAGCTGTTTTTT. The chain links TRBV10-3 to TRBJ2-2, with a possible D match to TRBD2 (5 bases). The CDR3 is made up of 14 amino acids. In germline, CDR1 is ENHRY, CDR2 SYGVKD. V was trimmed by 10 bases and J by 1 base, leaving 13 bases between them.

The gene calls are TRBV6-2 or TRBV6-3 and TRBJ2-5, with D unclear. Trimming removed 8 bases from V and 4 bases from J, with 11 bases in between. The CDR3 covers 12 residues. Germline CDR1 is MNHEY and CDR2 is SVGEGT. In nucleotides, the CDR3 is TGTGCCAGCTTGGGATCGGGAGAGACCCAGTACTTC. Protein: CASLGSGETQYF.

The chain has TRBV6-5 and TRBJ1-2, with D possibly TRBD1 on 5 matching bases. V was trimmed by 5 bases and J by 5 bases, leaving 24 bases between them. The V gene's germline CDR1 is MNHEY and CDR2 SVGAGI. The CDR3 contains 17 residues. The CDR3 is CASSKQIAGTGLYGYTF. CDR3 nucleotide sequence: TGTGCCAGCAGTAAGCAGATTGCCGGGACGGGACTTTATGGCTACACCTTC.

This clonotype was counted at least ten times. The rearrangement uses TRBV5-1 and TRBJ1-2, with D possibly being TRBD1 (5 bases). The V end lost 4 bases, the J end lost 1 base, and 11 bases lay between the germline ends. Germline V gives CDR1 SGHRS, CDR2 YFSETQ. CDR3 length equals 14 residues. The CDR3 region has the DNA TGCGCCAGCAGCGCGGACGGACATAACTATGGCTACACCTTC. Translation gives CASSADGHNYGYTF.

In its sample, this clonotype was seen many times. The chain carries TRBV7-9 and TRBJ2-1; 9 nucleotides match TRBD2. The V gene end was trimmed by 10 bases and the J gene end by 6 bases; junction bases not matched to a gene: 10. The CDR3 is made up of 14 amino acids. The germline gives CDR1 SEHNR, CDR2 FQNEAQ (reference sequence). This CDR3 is CATTRGLASNEQFF. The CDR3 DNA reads TGTGCCACGACCCGGGGACTAGCATCCAATGAGCAGTTCTTC.

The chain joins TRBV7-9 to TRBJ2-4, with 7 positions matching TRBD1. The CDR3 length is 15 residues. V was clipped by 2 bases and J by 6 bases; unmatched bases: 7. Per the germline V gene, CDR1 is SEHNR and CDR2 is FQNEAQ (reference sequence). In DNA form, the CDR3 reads TGTGCCAGCAGCTTACGTACAGGGGCGACAAACATTCAGTACTTC. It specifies CASSLRTGATNIQYF.

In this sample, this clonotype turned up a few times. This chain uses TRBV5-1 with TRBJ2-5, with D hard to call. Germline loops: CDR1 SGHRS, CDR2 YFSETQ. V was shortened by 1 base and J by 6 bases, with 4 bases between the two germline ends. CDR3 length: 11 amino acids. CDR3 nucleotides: TGCGCCAGCAGCTTGATACAGACCCAGTACTTC. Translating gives CASSLIQTQYF.

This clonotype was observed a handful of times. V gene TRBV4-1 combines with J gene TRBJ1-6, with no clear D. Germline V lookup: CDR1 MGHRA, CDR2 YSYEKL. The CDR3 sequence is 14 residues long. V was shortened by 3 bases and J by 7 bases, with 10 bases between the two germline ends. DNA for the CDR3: TGCGCCAGCAGCCATCCTCTTAGGAATTCACCCCTCCACTTT. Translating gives CASSHPLRNSPLHF.

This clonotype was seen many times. The CDR3 reads CASSLADTGELFF. The CDR3 DNA is TGCGCCAGCAGCTTGGCCGACACCGGGGAGCTGTTTTTT. The rearrangement links TRBV5-1 to TRBJ2-2; D gene unclear. V dropped 0 bases and J dropped 3 bases, with 3 bases sitting between them. Per germline, CDR1 SGHRS and CDR2 YFSETQ. CDR3 length equals 13 residues.

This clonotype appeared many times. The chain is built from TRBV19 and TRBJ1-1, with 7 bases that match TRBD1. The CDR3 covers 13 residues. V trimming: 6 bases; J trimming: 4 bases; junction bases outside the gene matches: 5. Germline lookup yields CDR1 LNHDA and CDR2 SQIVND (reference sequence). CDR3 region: CASSPSGGTEAFF. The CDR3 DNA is TGTGCCAGTAGCCCCTCAGGGGGCACTGAAGCTTTCTTT.

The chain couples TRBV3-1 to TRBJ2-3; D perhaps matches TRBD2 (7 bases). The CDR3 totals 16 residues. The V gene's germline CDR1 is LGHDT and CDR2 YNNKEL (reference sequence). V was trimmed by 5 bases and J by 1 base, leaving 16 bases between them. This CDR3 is CASSFLRGGGTDTQYF. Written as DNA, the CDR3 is TGTGCCAGCAGCTTCCTGAGGGGGGGGGGCACAGATACGCAGTATTTT.